The 30 T cell receptor beta chains reported below all come from one sample, sequenced in a study of T cell changes during pregnancy in multiple sclerosis. Assay: immunoSEQ multiplex PCR; the TCRdb copy retains only in-frame clones and omits some. This table holds over 40,000 clones, around 93% found once. The sequences come from peripheral blood, collected in the third trimester of pregnancy. These receptors were obtained from a female donor with multiple sclerosis, enrolled in a pregnancy study.

Written as DNA, the CDR3 is TGTGCCGGGAGGGCACCCCATTACAATGAGCAGTTCTTC. It specifies CAGRAPHYNEQFF. The V gene is TRBV7-9, the J gene TRBJ2-1; 7 nucleotides line up with TRBD2. There are 13 residues in the CDR3. The V and J ends lost 11 bases and 4 bases, in that order; junction bases with no gene match: 8. The V gene's germline CDR1 is SEHNR and CDR2 FQNEAQ (reference sequence).

The chain uses TRBV7-9 and TRBJ2-3; 8 bases are shared with TRBD1. There are 15 residues in the CDR3. V was pared by 4 bases and J by 1 base, with 4 bases of the junction left unmatched. In germline, CDR1 is SEHNR, CDR2 FQNEAQ (reference sequence). The CDR3 coding sequence is TGTGCCAGCAGCTGGGGCAGGGGGCGCACAGATACGCAGTATTTT. This gives the protein CASSWGRGRTDTQYF.

This sequence joins TRBV6-4 and TRBJ2-7, with TRBD1 matching over 8 bases. V gave up 3 bases and J gave up 2 bases; unmatched junction bases: 6. There are 15 residues in the CDR3. CDR1 is MRHNA and CDR2 is SNTAGT in the germline V gene. The CDR3: CASSEGTGATYEQYF. The CDR3 DNA reads TGTGCCAGCAGTGAGGGGACAGGTGCTACCTACGAGCAGTACTTC.

The genes are TRBV6-5 and TRBJ2-7; D is possibly TRBD2 (6 bases). V was clipped by 5 bases and J by 6 bases, with 17 bases between them. CDR3 length: 14 amino acids. Germline V lookup: CDR1 MNHEY, CDR2 SVGAGI. CDR3 sequence (DNA): TGTGCCAGCAGTCGACCCGGGGGAACGGGCGAGCAGTACTTC. It yields the protein CASSRPGGTGEQYF.

This sequence joins TRBV28 and TRBJ2-7; no clear D. Trimming cost V 6 bases and J 3 bases, with 15 bases left between them. The CDR3 is 14 residues long. CDR1 and CDR2 (germline): MDHEN, SYDVKM. The CDR3 DNA follows: TGTGCCAGCAGAGCAGCAGTACAGATCTACGAGCAGTACTTC. This gives the protein CASRAAVQIYEQYF.

The rearrangement uses TRBV4-2 and TRBJ2-3; D remains ambiguous. Germline CDR1 and CDR2: LGHNA and YNFKEQ. The CDR3 loop spans 16 amino acids. The V and J ends lost 2 bases and 4 bases respectively, with 16 bases between them. CDR3 DNA: TGTGCCAGCAGCCAATCTGGGCCAGGTATACCAGATACGCAGTATTTT. Its translation: CASSQSGPGIPDTQYF.

The DNA of the CDR3 is TGTGCCAGCAGTGCGGGGGTTATCTACGAGCAGTACTTC. Its protein product is CASSAGVIYEQYF. This chain uses TRBV6-1 with TRBJ2-7, with D maybe TRBD2 (6 bases). The V end was cut by 4 bases, the J end by 3 bases, with 10 bases between. Germline V gene data show CDR1 as MNHNS and CDR2 as SASEGT. This CDR3 has 13 amino acids.

The V and J genes are TRBV28 and TRBJ1-2, with 8 bases aligning to TRBD1. The V segment lost 4 bases and the J segment 2 bases; nucleotides outside the gene matches: 3. This CDR3 comprises 14 residues. Germline loops: CDR1 MDHEN, CDR2 SYDVKM. This chain's CDR3 is CASSWTGSNYGYTF. CDR3 nucleotide sequence: TGTGCCAGCAGTTGGACAGGGTCGAACTATGGCTACACCTTC.

The rearrangement joins TRBV27 to TRBJ2-7; TRBD1 matches at 8 bases. The CDR3 extends over 15 amino acids. The V gene end was trimmed by 0 bases and the J gene end by 2 bases; junction bases not matched to a gene: 3. Per the germline V gene, CDR1 is MNHEY and CDR2 is SMNVEV (reference sequence). The CDR3 nucleotides are TGTGCCAGCAGTTTATCGGGCAGGGGGCCCTACGAGCAGTACTTC. Encoded protein: CASSLSGRGPYEQYF.

The chain is built from TRBV27 and TRBJ2-7; TRBD1 might be the D (5 bases). The ends were cut back, 5 bases at V and 4 bases at J, with 9 bases in the middle. The CDR3 runs 12 residues. The germline CDR1 and CDR2 sequences are MNHEY and SMNVEV (reference sequence). Written as DNA, the CDR3 is TGTGCCAGCAGTCCAGGGCTTTACGAGCAGTACTTC. Protein product: CASSPGLYEQYF.

This sequence joins TRBV4-2 and TRBJ2-1; 8 bases are shared with TRBD2. Germline V gives CDR1 LGHNA, CDR2 YNFKEQ. Germline trimming cut 0 bases from V and 4 bases from J; bases unmatched to any gene: 11. The CDR3 has 18 residues. As DNA, the CDR3 is TGTGCCAGCAGCCAAGATGCGGTAGCGGGATACCTTTACAATGAGCAGTTCTTC. It yields the protein CASSQDAVAGYLYNEQFF.

The chain is built from TRBV2 and TRBJ2-1; TRBD2 aligns across 7 bases. The length of the CDR3 is 12 residues. V trimming: 8 bases; J trimming: 6 bases; junction bases outside the gene matches: 4. Germline-derived CDR1 and CDR2 are SNHLY and FYNNEI. This chain's CDR3 is CASQTGGNEQFF. In DNA, the CDR3 is TGTGCCAGCCAGACGGGGGGCAATGAGCAGTTCTTC.

The chain couples TRBV27 to TRBJ2-1, with 13 bases identical to TRBD2. Germline values: CDR1 MNHEY, CDR2 SMNVEV (reference sequence). V lost 5 bases, J lost 6 bases, and 7 bases stayed unmatched. This CDR3 has 16 amino acids. CDR3 coding DNA: TGTGCCAGCAGTGCCAGACTAGCGGGAGGCAGCAATGAGCAGTTCTTC. This sequence encodes CASSARLAGGSNEQFF.

The rearrangement joins TRBV29-1 to TRBJ2-7; 9 bases align to TRBD1. This CDR3 region has 13 residues. Per the germline V gene, CDR1 is SQVTM and CDR2 is ANQGSEA. V trimming: 6 bases; J trimming: 5 bases; junction bases outside the gene matches: 8. CDR3 in amino acids: CSVRGDRVNEQYF. The CDR3 DNA reads as TGCAGCGTCAGAGGGGACAGGGTTAACGAGCAGTACTTC.

The rearrangement uses TRBV5-4 and TRBJ2-5; 7 bases match TRBD2. The junction had 13 bases not matched to a gene; V was cut back by 5 bases and J by 3 bases. CDR3 length: 16 residues. Germline-derived CDR1 and CDR2 are SGHNT and YYREEE (reference sequence). CDR3 amino acids: CASSPVVAGLKETQYF. DNA of the CDR3: TGTGCCAGCAGTCCCGTGGTAGCGGGTTTGAAAGAGACCCAGTACTTC.

This clone has only a few counts. V gene TRBV4-1 combines with J gene TRBJ1-1; D is perhaps TRBD1 (5 bases). Trimming took off 2 bases at V and 2 bases at J, with 9 bases between the two ends. This CDR3 region has 14 residues. Germline assignment: CDR1 MGHRA and CDR2 YSYEKL. CDR3 sequence: CASSQFRANTEAFF. The CDR3 DNA sequence: TGCGCCAGCAGCCAATTCAGGGCAAACACTGAAGCTTTCTTT.

Notes on this clone: A read error may account for a junction end that differs from germline. This chain connects TRBV7-7 to TRBJ2-5; a weak D match, TRBD2 (5 bases). This CDR3 spans 13 amino acids. Germline-derived CDR1 and CDR2 are SSHAT and FNYEAQ (reference sequence). The CDR3 loop is CASSLTRLETQYF. Here the CDR3 DNA reads TGTGCTAGCAGCTTAACTAGATTAGAGACCCAGTACTTC.

This sequence joins TRBV7-3 and TRBJ2-5; D might be TRBD1 (5 bases). The CDR3 is 13 residues long. Trimming cost V 5 bases and J 2 bases, with 9 bases left between them. In germline, CDR1 is SGHTA, CDR2 FQGTGA. CDR3 nucleotide sequence: TGTGCCAGCAGCCCACAGGTGCAAGAGACCCAGTACTTC. This translates into CASSPQVQETQYF.

This clone was observed a single time. The chain recombines TRBV6-1 with TRBJ1-2, with D possibly TRBD1 on 6 matching bases. Germline lookup yields CDR1 MNHNS and CDR2 SASEGT. The V end was cut by 6 bases, the J end by 4 bases, with 15 bases between. This CDR3 comprises 14 residues. CDR3 amino acids: CASRAQGLSYGYTF. The DNA for the CDR3 is TGTGCCAGCAGGGCTCAGGGGTTGTCCTATGGCTACACCTTC.

This chain joins TRBV5-4 and TRBJ1-4; 10 bases match TRBD1. V lost 4 bases to trimming and J lost 8 bases; unmatched junction nucleotides: 5. CDR3 length: 14 residues. Germline V lookup: CDR1 SGHNT, CDR2 YYREEE (reference sequence). The chain's CDR3 is CASSMGQGREKLFF. In nucleotides, the CDR3 is TGTGCCAGCAGCATGGGACAGGGGCGGGAAAAACTGTTTTTT.

On this clone itself: Within the sample, other DNA sequences also encode this same CDR3. This rearrangement joins TRBV4-3 to TRBJ2-5, with TRBD2 as a possible D gene (6 bases). The CDR3 is made up of 16 amino acids. Trimming left V 0 bases short and J 2 bases short, with 13 bases between. The germline gives CDR1 LGHNA, CDR2 YSLEER. The CDR3 loop is CASSQDGRGSQETQYF. CDR3 sequence (DNA): TGCGCCAGCAGCCAAGACGGACGGGGGTCGCAAGAGACCCAGTACTTC.

This chain connects TRBV9 to TRBJ2-1, with 10 positions matching TRBD2. This CDR3 region has 16 residues. CDR1 is SGDLS and CDR2 is YYNGEE in the germline V gene. Losses at the gene ends were 0 bases for V and 2 bases for J; bases not matched to a gene: 2. Here the CDR3 DNA reads TGTGCCAGCAGCGTAGGAAGCGGGAGGGCCTACAATGAGCAGTTCTTC. Its protein is CASSVGSGRAYNEQFF.

Only one count was recorded for this clone. V gene TRBV19 combines with J gene TRBJ2-7, with 8 bases that match TRBD2. The length of the CDR3 is 14 residues. The germline CDR1 and CDR2 sequences are LNHDA and SQIVND (reference sequence). V trimming: 3 bases; J trimming: 6 bases; junction bases outside the gene matches: 7. In nucleotides, the CDR3 is TGTGCCAGTAGTATCTTGGGGCTAGCGGGCGAGCAGTACTTC. Protein product: CASSILGLAGEQYF.

The rearrangement links TRBV27 to TRBJ1-2; D ambiguous. The germline gives CDR1 MNHEY, CDR2 SMNVEV (reference sequence). The CDR3 loop spans 14 amino acids. V shed 6 bases and J shed 4 bases, with 15 bases lying between them. CDR3 coding DNA: TGTGCCAGCAGCAATACAGACGGAATCTATGGCTACACCTTC. Translating it yields CASSNTDGIYGYTF.

The chain combines TRBV9 with TRBJ2-1; TRBD2 aligns across 12 bases. Losses at the gene ends were 0 bases for V and 5 bases for J; bases not matched to a gene: 3. The CDR3 is 16 residues long. Germline values: CDR1 SGDLS, CDR2 YYNGEE. Written as DNA, the CDR3 is TGTGCCAGCAGCGTAGCGACTAGCGGGAGTAACAATGAGCAGTTCTTC. Its protein is CASSVATSGSNNEQFF. Combining the CDR3 with reference TRBV9 and TRBJ2-1 gives the whole variable domain DSGVTQTPKHLITATGQRVTLRCSPRSGDLSVYWYQQSLDQGLQFLIQYYNGEERAKGNILERFSAQQFPDLHSELNLSSLELGDSALYFCASSVATSGSNNEQFFGPGTRLTVL.

This chain's CDR3 is CASRSRDRDSHSYEQYF. The CDR3 DNA reads TGCGCCAGCAGATCTAGGGACCGGGACTCCCACTCCTACGAGCAGTACTTC. The rearrangement uses TRBV23-1 and TRBJ2-7, with a possible D match to TRBD2 (6 bases). TRBV23-1 is identified as an open reading frame with a role that is uncertain. Deletions cut 6 bases from V and 0 bases from J, with 21 bases between. This CDR3 is 17 amino acids long.

V is TRBV5-1 and J is TRBJ2-7; the match to TRBD1 covers 8 bases. The CDR3 spans 15 residues. Germline V gene data show CDR1 as SGHRS and CDR2 as YFSETQ. The V segment lost 4 bases and the J segment 5 bases; nucleotides outside the gene matches: 11. The CDR3 is CASSPTRQGTHEQYF. CDR3 in DNA: TGCGCCAGCAGCCCCACCAGACAGGGGACCCACGAGCAGTACTTC.

About this clone: Other DNA sequences in the sample encode the same CDR3. The chain employs TRBV4-3 and TRBJ2-3; 12 nucleotides align to TRBD2. Germline CDR1 reads LGHNA; CDR2 reads YSLEER. The CDR3 is made up of 16 amino acids. The V and J ends lost 0 bases and 4 bases, in that order; junction bases with no gene match: 2. CDR3 bases: TGCGCCAGCAGCCAAGAACTAGCGGGAGGTCCAGATACGCAGTATTTT. This encodes CASSQELAGGPDTQYF.

The chain links TRBV7-2 to TRBJ1-3; D call uncertain. This CDR3 spans 15 amino acids. Trimming took 5 bases from V and 2 from J, leaving 13 bases between them. Germline CDR1 is SGHTA and CDR2 is FQGNSA. The chain's CDR3 is CASSQYAGTGNTIYF. As DNA, the CDR3 is TGTGCCAGCAGCCAATATGCGGGGACTGGAAACACCATATATTTT.

This chain joins TRBV11-2 and TRBJ2-5; unclear D gene. Germline-derived CDR1 and CDR2 are SGHAT and FQNNGV. V lost 4 bases and J lost 2, with 5 bases in between. The CDR3 covers 12 residues. This chain's CDR3 is CASSSAQETQYF. The CDR3 DNA sequence: TGTGCCAGCAGCTCAGCGCAAGAGACCCAGTACTTC. Supplemented by reference TRBV11-2 and TRBJ2-5, the full variable domain reads EAGVAQSPRYKIIEKRQSVAFWCNPISGHATLYWYQQILGQGPKLLIQFQNNGVVDDSQLPKDRFSAERLKGVDSTLKIQPAKLEDSAVYLCASSSAQETQYFGPGTRLLVL.